Only one count was recorded for the clone carrying this TCR beta chain. The data stem from a study of blood T cell repertoires in COVID-19. Method: immunoSEQ multiplex PCR; TCRdb's copy keeps in-frame clones and lacks some. The sample comprises roughly 30,000 clones, 85% of which are singletons, and approximately 15% rests with the top ten. The germline V and J ends were trimmed by 8 bases and 3 bases, with 10 bases remaining between them. Germline CDR1 reads SNHLY; CDR2 reads FYNNEI. The CDR3 covers 12 residues. The sequence was obtained from a human donor with acute or convalescent COVID-19. The donor label of this sample is uncertain. The specimen was peripheral blood. The V call is TRBV2, the J call TRBJ1-2; D may be TRBD1 (5 bases). The CDR3 DNA sequence: TGTGCCAGCCAAGGGACTGACTATGGCTACACCTTC. This sequence encodes CASQGTDYGYTF.